What follows are 27 T cell receptor beta chains derived from one specimen sequenced in a study of blood T cell repertoires in COVID-19. The assay was immunoSEQ multiplex PCR, and TCRdb's table has in-frame clones only and misses some. The sample lists 300,000 to 350,000 clones; approximately 88% were seen once. Sequencing was carried out using PBMCs or T cells enriched from blood (not recorded which). These receptors came from a woman between 18 and 29 years old who had recovered from COVID-19.

This rearrangement joins TRBV19 to TRBJ2-2, with D possibly TRBD1 on 6 matching bases. Germline-derived CDR1 and CDR2 are LNHDA and SQIVND (reference sequence). With 6 bases removed from V and 1 base from J, the gap between germline ends came to 15 bases. The CDR3 runs 16 residues. Written as DNA, the CDR3 is TGTGCCAGTAGAAGTTTGGGACACATGAACACCGGGGAGCTGTTTTTT. This sequence encodes CASRSLGHMNTGELFF.

This clone was observed once. The chain recombines TRBV9 with TRBJ1-1, with 9 positions matching TRBD1. Per germline, CDR1 SGDLS and CDR2 YYNGEE. This CDR3 is 16 amino acids long. With 4 bases clipped from V and 4 bases from J, the junction kept 11 bases outside the gene matches. CDR3 nucleotide sequence: TGTGCCAGCAGCCCGATCGGCCGGGACAGGGCCACTGAAGCTTTCTTT. This codes for CASSPIGRDRATEAFF.

The chain recombines TRBV7-9 with TRBJ1-5, with a possible D match to TRBD1 (5 bases). Germline V gene sequence: CDR1 SEHNR, CDR2 FQNEAQ (reference sequence). The CDR3 length is 14 residues. The V end lost 2 bases, the J end lost 3 bases, and 8 bases lay between the germline ends. CDR3 nucleotide sequence: TGTGCCAGCAGCTTATTAGGGGCCAATCAGCCCCAGCATTTT. Translation gives CASSLLGANQPQHF.

This clone was found many times. The gene calls are TRBV28 and TRBJ1-1, with TRBD1 matching over 9 bases. This CDR3 is built from 17 residues. Trimming took 5 bases from V and 7 from J; bases not matched to a gene: 17. Germline V gives CDR1 MDHEN, CDR2 SYDVKM. The CDR3 sequence: CASSPYLWGQGSLEAFF. In DNA form, the CDR3 reads TGTGCCAGCAGTCCTTACTTATGGGGACAGGGAAGTCTTGAAGCTTTCTTT.

The genes are TRBV28 and TRBJ1-2; 8 bases fit TRBD1. The CDR3 runs to 15 residues. With V trimmed by 5 bases and J by 5 bases, 10 bases remained unmatched. In germline, CDR1 is MDHEN, CDR2 SYDVKM. Here the CDR3 reads CASSPASGQGYGYTF. The DNA of the CDR3 is TGTGCCAGCAGTCCCGCTTCAGGACAGGGATATGGCTACACCTTC.

This chain connects TRBV28 to TRBJ1-2, with D tentatively TRBD1 (5 bases). The CDR3 covers 14 residues. Germline V gene data show CDR1 as MDHEN and CDR2 as SYDVKM. V was cut by 7 bases and J by 1 base, with 13 bases left in between. The CDR3 here is CASTLRQSNYGYTF. The CDR3 DNA reads as TGTGCCAGCACCCTCCGACAGAGTAACTATGGCTACACCTTC.

The rearrangement links TRBV19 to TRBJ1-5, with 10 bases fitting TRBD1. The junction had 3 bases not matched to a gene; V was cut back by 3 bases and J by 7 bases. This CDR3 has 14 residues. CDR1 and CDR2 from the germline V gene are LNHDA and SQIVND (reference sequence). The CDR3 DNA reads as TGTGCCAGTAGTATGGGGACAGGGGTCCAGCCCCAGCATTTT. Translation gives CASSMGTGVQPQHF. Based on the CDR3 plus reference TRBV19 and TRBJ1-5, the full variable domain is DGGITQSPKYLFRKEGQNVTLSCEQNLNHDAMYWYRQDPGQGLRLIYYSQIVNDFQKGDIAEGYSVSREKKESFPLTVTSAQKNPTAFYLCASSMGTGVQPQHFGDGTRLSIL.

The V and J genes are TRBV3-1 (or the pseudogene TRBV3-2) and TRBJ1-1; D is perhaps TRBD1 (5 bases). The CDR3 contains 17 residues. The V gene lost 0 bases and the J gene lost 0 bases, with 14 bases spanning the gap. Germline lookup yields CDR1 LGHDT and CDR2 YNNKEL (reference sequence). The CDR3 coding sequence is TGTGCCAGCAGCCAAGAGGGGCAAGTAGCTCTGAACACTGAAGCTTTCTTT. Encoded protein: CASSQEGQVALNTEAFF.

CDR3 protein: CASRSKQGAGSNQPQHF. In DNA form, the CDR3 reads TGTGCCAGCAGAAGCAAACAGGGGGCGGGGAGCAATCAGCCCCAGCATTTT. This sequence joins TRBV7-3 and TRBJ1-5; 9 bases fit TRBD1. Germline loops: CDR1 SGHTA, CDR2 FQGTGA. J gave up 1 base and V 6 bases, and 10 bases lay outside the gene matches. This CDR3 has 17 residues.

V gene TRBV5-1 combines with J gene TRBJ2-7, with 9 bases identical to TRBD2. There are 16 residues in the CDR3. V gave up 2 bases and J gave up 0 bases; unmatched junction bases: 6. Germline V gene lookup returns CDR1 SGHRS and CDR2 YFSETQ. The CDR3 loop is CASSLSSGVGSYEQYF. CDR3 DNA: TGCGCCAGCAGCTTATCTAGCGGGGTGGGCTCCTACGAGCAGTACTTC.

The chain recombines TRBV19 with TRBJ1-5; a weak D match, TRBD1 (6 bases). Germline V gives CDR1 LNHDA, CDR2 SQIVND (reference sequence). V was clipped by 4 bases and J by 1 base, with 14 bases between them. CDR3 length equals 16 residues. The CDR3: CASSTQGGLSNQPQHF. The CDR3 DNA follows: TGTGCCAGTAGTACTCAAGGGGGTCTCAGCAATCAGCCCCAGCATTTT.

The chain joins TRBV12-3 or TRBV12-4 to TRBJ2-7; TRBD1 might be the D (6 bases). Trimming left V 2 bases short and J 5 bases short, with 10 bases between. This CDR3 is built from 13 residues. The CDR3 region has the DNA TGTGCCAGCAGTTTACACAGGGACCACGAGCAGTACTTC. Protein: CASSLHRDHEQYF.

This clone has only one observation. V gene TRBV19 combines with J gene TRBJ2-5; 7 bases map to TRBD1. Looked up from germline, CDR1 is LNHDA and CDR2 is SQIVND (reference sequence). Trimming cost V 9 bases and J 2 bases; bases outside gene matches: 9. The CDR3 is 14 residues long. In nucleotides, the CDR3 is TGTGCCAGCGCCGGGACAGCGGCACAAGAGACCCAGTACTTC. Translation gives CASAGTAAQETQYF.

J is TRBJ2-2 and V is TRBV7-3; D may be TRBD2 (6 bases). This CDR3 is built from 16 residues. Germline V gives CDR1 SGHTA, CDR2 FQGTGA. The ends were cut back, 4 bases at V and 6 bases at J, with 18 bases in the middle. CDR3 DNA: TGTGCCAGCAGCTCCAAACTAGCCCCGGGACCCGGGGAGCTGTTTTTT. As protein: CASSSKLAPGPGELFF.

The chain recombines TRBV19 with TRBJ1-6; the match to TRBD1 covers 9 bases. Germline CDR1 reads LNHDA; CDR2 reads SQIVND (reference sequence). V dropped 5 bases and J dropped 5; count of bases not matched to a gene: 4. The CDR3 consists of 15 residues. The CDR3 sequence is CASSRDRDDNSPLHF. The CDR3 region has the DNA TGTGCCAGTAGTCGGGACAGGGACGATAATTCACCCCTCCACTTT.

V and J are TRBV7-3 and TRBJ2-5, with D possibly TRBD1 on 6 matching bases. The germline V gene encodes CDR1 SGHTA and CDR2 FQGTGA. This CDR3 contains 13 residues. The V and J ends lost 4 bases and 2 bases respectively, with 8 bases between them. The CDR3 DNA reads TGTGCCAGCAGCTCGGACAGTCAAGAGACCCAGTACTTC. Its translation is CASSSDSQETQYF.

The rearrangement joins TRBV5-1 to TRBJ2-2, with 9 bases fitting TRBD1. CDR3 size: 14 residues. CDR1 SGHRS and CDR2 YFSETQ come from the germline V gene. The J segment lost 0 bases and the V segment lost 9 bases, leaving 3 bases of the junction unmatched. The CDR3 spells CATGQGTNTGELFF. The CDR3 bases are TGCGCCACGGGACAGGGTACGAACACCGGGGAGCTGTTTTTT.

The gene calls are TRBV7-9 and TRBJ1-4, with unresolved D. This CDR3 comprises 15 residues. The germline V gene has CDR1 SEHNR and CDR2 FQNEAQ (reference sequence). V was pared by 5 bases and J by 4 bases, with 14 bases between. CDR3 residues: CASSHRSGNNEKLFF. The CDR3 nucleotides read TGTGCCAGCAGCCACCGGAGCGGAAATAATGAAAAACTGTTTTTT.

The chain carries TRBV28 and TRBJ1-2; TRBD1 matches 7 bases. After removal of 8 bases from V and 2 bases from J, the junction contained 11 bases not matched to a gene. The CDR3 is 15 amino acids. From germline, CDR1 is MDHEN and CDR2 SYDVKM. CDR3: CASYRQGHLNYGYTF. CDR3 nucleotides: TGTGCCAGCTACCGACAGGGCCACCTGAACTATGGCTACACCTTC.

The V and J genes are TRBV12-3 or TRBV12-4 and TRBJ1-5; no firm D call. Trimming cost V 5 bases and J 8 bases, with 7 bases left between them. The CDR3 contains 11 residues. The CDR3 sequence is CASSQEEPQHF. The CDR3 DNA is TGTGCCAGCAGTCAGGAAGAGCCCCAGCATTTT.

Written as DNA, the CDR3 is TGTGCCATCAGCGGGACTAGCGGTGCTAGCACAGATACGCAGTATTTT. As protein: CAISGTSGASTDTQYF. The gene calls are TRBV10-3 and TRBJ2-3, with 11 bases identical to TRBD2. The J segment lost 0 bases and the V segment lost 6 bases, leaving 5 bases of the junction unmatched. Germline V gene lookup returns CDR1 ENHRY and CDR2 SYGVKD. The CDR3 consists of 16 residues.

This clone is a singleton in its sample. The chain couples TRBV27 to TRBJ2-7, with D possibly being TRBD1 (6 bases). V was pared by 1 base and J by 2 bases, with 18 bases between. Germline V gene sequence: CDR1 MNHEY, CDR2 SMNVEV (reference sequence). This CDR3 region has 17 residues. CDR3 nucleotide sequence: TGTGCCAGCAGTTTATTCGGCCGCCGGGACACAGCCTACGAGCAGTACTTC. Protein sequence: CASSLFGRRDTAYEQYF.

This clone was detected only a few times. The V and J genes are TRBV2 and TRBJ1-6, with 9 nucleotides matching TRBD1. In germline, CDR1 is SNHLY, CDR2 FYNNEI. Trimming removed 7 bases from V and 9 bases from J; junction bases left unmatched: 10. The CDR3 loop spans 15 amino acids. The CDR3 is CASTYRGLGGSPLHF. CDR3 bases: TGTGCCAGCACCTACAGGGGGCTGGGCGGTTCACCCCTCCACTTT. The entire variable domain, with the rest obtained from reference TRBV2 and TRBJ1-6, is as follows: EPEVTQTPSHQVTQMGQEVILRCVPISNHLYFYWYRQILGQKVEFLVSFYNNEISEKSEIFDDQFSVERPDGSNFTLKIRSTKLEDSAMYFCASTYRGLGGSPLHFGNGTRLTVT.

V is TRBV12-3 or TRBV12-4 and J is TRBJ1-1; 7 bases align to TRBD1. The CDR3 contains 13 residues. V trimming: 6 bases; J trimming: 4 bases; junction bases outside the gene matches: 5. The CDR3 region is CASSYRGATEAFF. In DNA, the CDR3 is TGTGCCAGCAGCTACAGGGGAGCCACTGAAGCTTTCTTT.

J is TRBJ2-1 and V is TRBV4-1; TRBD2 matches 11 bases. Germline values: CDR1 MGHRA, CDR2 YSYEKL. V was clipped by 1 base and J by 9 bases; unmatched bases: 5. The CDR3 sequence is 15 residues long. As DNA, the CDR3 is TGCGCCAGCAGCCAAGCTACTAGCGGGGGTAGTGAGCAGTTCTTC. Residues: CASSQATSGGSEQFF.

The chain recombines TRBV27 with TRBJ1-5, with TRBD1 as a possible D gene (6 bases). Germline loops: CDR1 MNHEY, CDR2 SMNVEV (reference sequence). The CDR3 runs 15 residues. Trimming shortened V by 3 bases and J by 0 bases, and 9 bases separated the two germline ends. The CDR3 is CASSFTGNSNQPQHF. The CDR3 DNA is TGTGCCAGCAGTTTCACAGGGAATAGCAATCAGCCCCAGCATTTT.

The chain has TRBV27 and TRBJ2-7; 7 bases map to TRBD1. The ends lost 0 bases at V and 4 bases at J; junction bases unmatched: 12. Germline V gene sequence: CDR1 MNHEY, CDR2 SMNVEV (reference sequence). The CDR3 sequence is 17 residues long. The CDR3 DNA follows: TGTGCCAGCAGTTTATCGCGACAGGGATTCATCCATTACGAGCAGTACTTC. It yields the protein CASSLSRQGFIHYEQYF.